The 5 T cell receptor beta chains below were found in one sample sequenced in a study of blood T cell repertoires in COVID-19. Using immunoSEQ multiplex PCR, the repertoire was profiled, and TCRdb retains in-frame clones only, with some absent. There are about 110,000 clones in the sample; roughly 80% occur only once, and approximately 4.1% lies in the top ten. The source material was peripheral blood. These receptors came from a human donor in a cohort sampled during active COVID-19.

The rearrangement links TRBV4-3 to TRBJ2-1, with 8 bases lining up with TRBD2. Germline lookup yields CDR1 LGHNA and CDR2 YSLEER. After removal of 0 bases from V and 4 bases from J, the junction contained 5 bases not matched to a gene. CDR3 length: 16 amino acids. CDR3 sequence (DNA): TGCGCCAGCAGCCAAGATCTAGCGGGCCCTTACAATGAGCAGTTCTTC. It is translated as CASSQDLAGPYNEQFF.

The V gene is TRBV5-1, the J gene TRBJ2-3; D is perhaps TRBD1 (6 bases). Germline V gives CDR1 SGHRS, CDR2 YFSETQ. This CDR3 contains 15 residues. V lost 1 base and J 4 bases, leaving 13 bases between the germline ends. CDR3 DNA: TGCGCCAGCAGCTTGACAGGGAATCGGGCAGATACGCAGTATTTT. Amino acid sequence: CASSLTGNRADTQYF.

J is TRBJ2-3 and V is TRBV7-3, with a weak D call TRBD2 (5 bases). From germline, CDR1 is SGHTA and CDR2 FQGTGA. The CDR3 has 15 amino acids. With 1 base removed from V and 3 bases from J, the gap between germline ends came to 11 bases. In nucleotides, the CDR3 is TGTGCCAGCAGCTTAAGTAGCGTCGGAACAGATACGCAGTATTTT. This gives the protein CASSLSSVGTDTQYF.

The rearrangement uses TRBV2 and TRBJ2-7; D remains unclear. The CDR3 consists of 14 residues. Germline CDR1 SNHLY, CDR2 FYNNEI. The germline V and J ends were trimmed by 6 bases and 0 bases, with 12 bases remaining between them. The CDR3 spells CASRRDTSSYEQYF. The CDR3 DNA is TGTGCCAGCAGACGTGACACGAGCTCCTACGAGCAGTACTTC.

The chain joins TRBV5-1 to TRBJ1-2; tentative D call: TRBD1 (5 bases). Germline CDR1 reads SGHRS; CDR2 reads YFSETQ. V was clipped by 0 bases and J by 7 bases, with 13 bases between them. The CDR3 is 14 amino acids. DNA of the CDR3: TGCGCCAGCAGCTTGGGAAATGCAGGGATTGGCTACACCTTC. Its protein product is CASSLGNAGIGYTF.